This TCR beta chain came from a study of OX40 agonist ivuxolimab in advanced cancers. Study-wide background: Prior anti-PD-1, anti-PD-L1 or anti-CTLA-4 therapy did not bar entry, and more than 35% had some.

The table came from immunoSEQ multiplex PCR; TCRdb's copy has only in-frame clones and leaves some out. Among tens of thousands of clones listed, about nine tenths were seen once. V lost 2 bases and J 3 bases, leaving 8 bases between the germline ends. Germline V lookup: CDR1 SGHTA, CDR2 FQGNSA. The CDR3 has 13 residues. This material consisted of CD4+ or CD8+ T cells sorted from blood, taken in a trial of the OX40 agonist ivuxolimab. This sequence originates from an adult with an advanced solid tumor such as melanoma, head and neck, liver or kidney cancer. The chain links TRBV7-2 to TRBJ2-7; D remains unclear. The CDR3 loop reads CASSLTFLYEQYF. CDR3 coding DNA: TGTGCCAGCAGCTTAACGTTTCTCTACGAGCAGTACTTC.